Listed below are T cell receptor beta chains from one sample, sequenced in a study of T-cell reconstitution after alpha-beta-depleted transplantation in children. Using its own MiXCR run on the PCR reads, TCRdb lists one record per CDR3 protein. The table has about 260,000 distinct CDR3 sequences, 8.2% seen once. This specimen consisted of PBMCs, mostly from graft donor cells, obtained 180 days after TCRalphabeta/CD19-depleted stem cell transplant. The receptors derive from a male patient younger than 18 who had a stem cell transplant for acute lymphoblastic leukemia, so the T cells may come from the graft donor. The CDR3 runs from the conserved cysteine through the conserved F or W. D genes are given only for firm matches. Some rows mark clone size as missing; the rest say once, few, many or name a class of expanded clone.

v_call: TRBV28; clone_size: many; j_call: TRBJ1-3; d_call: -; cdr3_nt: TGTGCCAGCGGGGGTTCTGGAAACACCATATATTTT; cdr3_aa: CASGGSGNTIYF
v_call: TRBV7-2; clone_size: many; j_call: TRBJ2-2; d_call: TRBD2; cdr3_nt: TGTGCCAGCAGCTTTGCGGGAGGGGGCACCGGGGAGCTGTTTTTT; cdr3_aa: CASSFAGGGTGELFF
v_call: TRBV29-1; clone_size: many; j_call: TRBJ1-2; d_call: -; cdr3_nt: TGCAGCGTTGAGGTGGGGTATTCTAGCTATGGCTACACCTTC; cdr3_aa: CSVEVGYSSYGYTF
v_call: TRBV20-1; clone_size: few; j_call: TRBJ2-5; d_call: -; cdr3_nt: TGCAGTGCTAGAGATCTAGGGGAAGAGACCCAGTACTTC; cdr3_aa: CSARDLGEETQYF
v_call: TRBV4-3; clone_size: many; j_call: TRBJ2-4; d_call: -; cdr3_nt: TGCGCCAGCAGCCAAAGAGGAAACATTCAGTACTTC; cdr3_aa: CASSQRGNIQYF
v_call: TRBV19; clone_size: many; j_call: TRBJ2-7; d_call: TRBD2; cdr3_nt: TGTGCCAGTAGTATGACTAGCAGTCCCTACGAGCAGTACTTC; cdr3_aa: CASSMTSSPYEQYF
v_call: TRBV6-5; clone_size: many; j_call: TRBJ2-2; d_call: -; cdr3_nt: TGTGCCAGCAGTTACGGTCATCACACCGGGGAGCTGTTTTTT; cdr3_aa: CASSYGHHTGELFF
v_call: TRBV5-1; clone_size: many; j_call: TRBJ2-3; d_call: TRBD2; cdr3_nt: TGCGCCAGCAGCTCCACTAGCGGGGGGCCCAGCACAGATACGCAGTATTTT; cdr3_aa: CASSSTSGGPSTDTQYF
v_call: TRBV6-5; clone_size: few; j_call: TRBJ1-3; d_call: -; cdr3_nt: TGTGCCAGCAGTTATAACAGGGCTACGGGCACCATATATTTT; cdr3_aa: CASSYNRATGTIYF
v_call: TRBV6-1; clone_size: many; j_call: TRBJ2-3; d_call: TRBD2; cdr3_nt: TGTGCCAGCAGCCGCGGGAGATACACAGATACGCAGTATTTT; cdr3_aa: CASSRGRYTDTQYF
v_call: TRBV9; clone_size: many; j_call: TRBJ2-1; d_call: TRBD1; cdr3_nt: TGTGCCAGCAGCCCCGGAGGGACAGGGCTATTCTACAATGAGCAGTTCTTC; cdr3_aa: CASSPGGTGLFYNEQFF
v_call: TRBV6-6; clone_size: many; j_call: TRBJ2-5; d_call: -; cdr3_nt: TGTGCCAGCAGTTATAGGTGGGAGACCCAGTACTTC; cdr3_aa: CASSYRWETQYF
v_call: TRBV4-3; clone_size: many; j_call: TRBJ1-6; d_call: -; cdr3_nt: TGCGCCAGCAGCCAAGACAGGACCTCTGGTAATTCACCCCTCCACTTT; cdr3_aa: CASSQDRTSGNSPLHF
v_call: TRBV7-9; clone_size: many; j_call: TRBJ2-2; d_call: -; cdr3_nt: TGTGCCAGCAGCTTGACTTGGAACACCGGGGAGCTGTTTTTT; cdr3_aa: CASSLTWNTGELFF
v_call: TRBV12-3/TRBV12-4; clone_size: many; j_call: TRBJ2-2; d_call: TRBD2; cdr3_nt: TGTGCCAGCAGTTTCCGGACTAGCGGGAGTAACACCGGGGAGCTGTTTTTT; cdr3_aa: CASSFRTSGSNTGELFF
v_call: TRBV28; clone_size: many; j_call: TRBJ2-7; d_call: TRBD1; cdr3_nt: TGTGCCAGCAGTCCGACAGGGGTAAGCTCCTACGAGCAGTACTTC; cdr3_aa: CASSPTGVSSYEQYF
v_call: TRBV5-1; clone_size: many; j_call: TRBJ2-3; d_call: TRBD2; cdr3_nt: TGCGCCAGCAGAGGACTAGCGGGGGGGCAAAGAGATACGCAGTATTTT; cdr3_aa: CASRGLAGGQRDTQYF
v_call: TRBV5-1; clone_size: few; j_call: TRBJ2-7; d_call: TRBD1; cdr3_nt: TGCGCCAGCAGCTTGGCCGGGACAGCCGCCTACGAGCAGTACTTC; cdr3_aa: CASSLAGTAAYEQYF
v_call: TRBV6-5; clone_size: many; j_call: TRBJ2-6; d_call: -; cdr3_nt: TGTGCCAGCAGTTATAGACAGCCTCACTCTGGGGCCAACGTCCTGACTTTC; cdr3_aa: CASSYRQPHSGANVLTF
v_call: TRBV18; clone_size: -; j_call: TRBJ1-1; d_call: -; cdr3_nt: TGTGCCAGCTCACCTCCACTAACTGAAGCTTTCTTT; cdr3_aa: CASSPPLTEAFF
v_call: TRBV13; clone_size: many; j_call: TRBJ2-7; d_call: -; cdr3_nt: TGTGCCAGCAGCTCTTCAGACGAGCAGTACTTC; cdr3_aa: CASSSSDEQYF
v_call: TRBV20-1; clone_size: many; j_call: TRBJ1-2; d_call: -; cdr3_nt: TGCAGCGGCCGGACGAACTATGGCTACACCTTC; cdr3_aa: CSGRTNYGYTF
v_call: TRBV3-1; clone_size: few; j_call: TRBJ1-1; d_call: -; cdr3_nt: TGTGCCAGCAGCCAGTCGCCTCTGAACACTGAAGCTTTCTTT; cdr3_aa: CASSQSPLNTEAFF
v_call: TRBV10-2; clone_size: many; j_call: TRBJ2-5; d_call: -; cdr3_nt: TGCGCCAGCAGTGAGGGACACCAAGAGACCCAGTACTTC; cdr3_aa: CASSEGHQETQYF
v_call: TRBV28; clone_size: few; j_call: TRBJ2-1; d_call: TRBD2; cdr3_nt: TGTGCCAGCAGGCCGGGAGGGTCCCCCTACAATGAGCAGTTCTTC; cdr3_aa: CASRPGGSPYNEQFF
v_call: TRBV25-1; clone_size: few; j_call: TRBJ2-5; d_call: -; cdr3_nt: TGTGCCAGCAGTGATCCTAGGGAATGGACTATCCAAGAGACCCAGTACTTC; cdr3_aa: CASSDPREWTIQETQYF
v_call: TRBV20-1; clone_size: many; j_call: TRBJ2-5; d_call: -; cdr3_nt: TGCAGTGCTAGGATCCCGGCAGCGCAAGAGACCCAGTACTTC; cdr3_aa: CSARIPAAQETQYF
v_call: TRBV7-9; clone_size: many; j_call: TRBJ1-4; d_call: TRBD1; cdr3_nt: TGTGCCAGCAGCCAAGGAGGGGGCGTCGAAAAACTGTTTTTT; cdr3_aa: CASSQGGGVEKLFF
v_call: TRBV6-5; clone_size: few; j_call: TRBJ2-7; d_call: TRBD2; cdr3_nt: TGTGCCAGCAGTTACGCTACGGGGGGTACGTTCTACGAGCAGTACTTC; cdr3_aa: CASSYATGGTFYEQYF
v_call: TRBV20-1; clone_size: many; j_call: TRBJ1-5; d_call: -; cdr3_nt: TGCAGTGCTAGTCAGGGACAGCCCCAGCATTTT; cdr3_aa: CSASQGQPQHF
v_call: TRBV29-1; clone_size: many; j_call: TRBJ2-3; d_call: -; cdr3_nt: TGCAGCGTTGCGGGCCCAGATACGCAGTATTTT; cdr3_aa: CSVAGPDTQYF
v_call: TRBV5-1; clone_size: many; j_call: TRBJ2-1; d_call: -; cdr3_nt: TGCGCCAGCAGCTTGGCCTCCCAAGCCCCGTACAATGAGCAGTTCTTC; cdr3_aa: CASSLASQAPYNEQFF
v_call: TRBV6-2/TRBV6-3; clone_size: many; j_call: TRBJ2-1; d_call: -; cdr3_nt: TGTGCCAGCAGTTACGCGTCTAGTCTCCGTGAGCAGTTCTTC; cdr3_aa: CASSYASSLREQFF